The source of this TCR beta chain is a study of T cells after yellow fever vaccination (dated 2019 in TCRdb). For the study in its entirety: The SMART-Seq v4 Ultra Low Input RNA kit was used to prepare libraries from fractions with low cell numbers. To follow T-cell clones before and after both primary and booster YFV17D yellow fever vaccination, bulk TCR alpha and beta repertoires underwent longitudinal sequencing. Two healthy male donors, one aged 18 to 29 and one aged 30 to 40 years, were included in the cohort. Blood samples were taken at several timepoints before and after primary and secondary immunization, and bulk PBMC replicates and cell subsets were isolated.

The treatment or condition label of this sample denotes: live attenuated yellow fever vaccine strain. At each blood-draw timepoint, two biological replicates of bulk PBMCs were obtained. PBMCs were isolated from peripheral blood using a standard Ficoll-Paque protocol. TriZol was used to extract RNA from bulk PBMCs, CD4 and CD8 fractions, and dextramer-positive and dextramer-negative fractions. This clonotype was counted a few times. This receptor's antigen is unknown. Base qualities are not recorded, but no much larger clone differs from it by a single base. What the research found in general, with its limitations: A small fraction of clonotypes appeared in both the CD4 and CD8 compartments, likely as a result of convergent recombination. Because only two donors were included in the study, the extent to which the findings can be generalized is limited. The secondary T-cell response was weaker than the primary response but faster, peaking on day 5 instead of day 15. FACS-sorted repertoires could contain abundant contaminating clonotypes from the bulk population, so computational filtering was required. After the booster, most clones that had expanded after primary vaccination were detected again (almost 97% of CD4 and roughly nine tenths of CD8), suggesting broad maintenance of memory.

Based on the germline V gene, the CDR1 and CDR2 sequences are SGHRS and YFSETQ. The CDR3 has 17 amino acids, counting the end cysteine and phenylalanine. This entry keeps only the CDR3 DNA: 51 bases, framed from base 1. Trimming removed 4 bases from V and 7 bases from J, leaving 21 bases between the germline ends. TCR cDNA was synthesized by 5'RACE template switching, through which a universal primer site and unique molecular identifiers were introduced. cDNA synthesis was primed from both the TCR alpha and TCR beta constant segments. Library amplification used two PCR steps, and the second PCR step added sample barcodes and sequencing adapters. Sequencing of libraries was performed on Illumina HiSeq 2500 (2x100 bp) or NovaSeq (2x150 bp). For the original study's pipeline: MIGEC was used to demultiplex reads and collapse the reads into UMI consensus sequences, and MiXCR was used for V(D)J alignment. Clonotypes responding to the vaccine were identified with edgeR on replicate PBMC samples, with the criteria of FDR below 0.01 and a log2 fold change above 5 up to day 15. CD4 or CD8 identity was assigned to each bulk clonotype according to whether the clonotype was present at higher abundance in the sequenced CD4 repertoire or the sequenced CD8 repertoire. TCRdb's own reprocessing of the public reads used fastp at Q25 and MiXCR and kept productive beta chains. Rows with a matching CDR3 protein are joined into one entry that keeps the most common DNA and genes. The V and J calls were not made by the authors but by TCRdb's processing. This sample lists nearly 350,000 distinct CDR3 sequences; roughly 8.3% were detected once. The biggest ten clones account for 17% of the sample.

The chain employs TRBV5-1 and TRBJ1-6; the D gene is unclear. Here the sequenced sample was PBMCs, taken around 45 days after the first yellow fever vaccination. The TCR sequence derives from a man aged 18 to 30 who received the YFV17D yellow fever vaccine. The CDR3 protein: CASSLTAVRGSNSPLHF. The nucleotide sequence reads as follows: TGCGCCAGCAGCCTGACGGCGGTAAGAGGATCAAATTCACCCCTCCACTTT.